This entry lists 9 T cell receptor beta chains sequenced from one sample in a study of vaccination and CD4 T cells after COVID-19 (dated by TCRdb to the early 2020s). No antigen has been assigned to these receptors. Library prep was done by PCR. The data were produced on an Illumina iSeq 100. TCR sequencing of DNA from cultured CD4+ T cells used the Oncomine TCR Beta short-read assay at the Johns Hopkins FTIC core. The QIAamp micro DNA kit was used to extract genomic DNA from the cultured CD4+ T cells. TCRdb trimmed public reads at Q25 via fastp, called clones via MiXCR and kept in-frame beta chains. Rows merge per CDR3 protein into single entries with the most common DNA and genes. Within this sample are about 8,500 distinct CDR3 sequences, with less than 50% of them counted one time only. Of the sample, roughly 26% is held by the ten largest clones. This sample's treatment or condition label indicates: approximately 9-day PBMC culture with coronavirus spike peptide pools or control peptides (ViraFEST assay). CD4+ T cells from unexposed donors were collected before the COVID-19 pandemic (2011-2018).

The source material was CD4+ T cells from blood, cultured in vitro. The source of these receptors is a human donor in good health.

This sequence joins TRBV7-8 and TRBJ2-3; D not certain. The CDR3 runs to 13 residues. CDR1 is SGHVS, CDR2 FQNEAQ, per germline. The V gene lost 4 bases and the J gene lost 11 bases, with 16 bases spanning the gap. The CDR3 reads CASSSYSPHMQYF. In DNA form, the CDR3 reads TGTGCCAGCAGCTCGTACTCCCCCCATATGCAGTATTTT.

The chain combines TRBV6-2 or TRBV6-3 with TRBJ2-3; 8 bases fit TRBD2. Germline CDR1 and CDR2: MNHEY and SVGEGT. After removal of 7 bases from V and 3 bases from J, the junction contained 12 bases not matched to a gene. The CDR3 is 16 amino acids. The CDR3 region has the DNA TGTGCCAGCATGAGGGCTGGCGGGAGGTGGACAGATACGCAGTATTTT. Protein product: CASMRAGGRWTDTQYF.

The chain has TRBV6-5 and TRBJ2-7; 14 bases match TRBD2. The CDR3 is 16 amino acids. The J segment lost 5 bases and the V segment lost 1 base, leaving 4 bases of the junction unmatched. Germline V gene lookup returns CDR1 MNHEY and CDR2 SVGAGI. This CDR3 reads CASSYLGLAGENEQYF. CDR3 sequence (DNA): TGTGCCAGCAGTTACTTGGGACTAGCGGGAGAGAACGAGCAGTACTTC.

The chain uses TRBV4-2 and TRBJ1-5, with 7 bases fitting TRBD1. CDR1 is LGHNA, CDR2 YNFKEQ, per germline. There are 17 residues in the CDR3. V was clipped by 0 bases and J by 11 bases; unmatched bases: 16. The CDR3: CASSQDVSRGGRAAQHF. CDR3 sequence (DNA): TGTGCCAGCAGCCAAGATGTGTCCAGGGGGGGGCGAGCGGCCCAGCATTTT.

A single count supports this clonotype. This rearrangement joins TRBV29-1 to TRBJ2-2, with 8 bases matching TRBD1. The CDR3 is made up of 14 amino acids. V was pared by 1 base and J by 7 bases, with 5 bases of the junction left unmatched. Germline CDR1 reads SQVTM; CDR2 reads ANQGSEA. The CDR3 nucleotides read TGCAGCGTTGAAGGGACAGGGTCCATCGGGGAGCTGTTTTTT. It codes for CSVEGTGSIGELFF.

The chain couples TRBV28 to TRBJ2-7; D perhaps matches TRBD1 (5 bases). V lost 6 bases to trimming and J lost 4 bases, with 13 bases between them. Germline CDR1 reads MDHEN; CDR2 reads SYDVKM. CDR3 length: 13 residues. This CDR3 is CASRETANYEQYF. The CDR3 DNA reads as TGTGCCAGCAGGGAGACAGCCAATTACGAGCAGTACTTC.

In regard to this clonotype: One junction end does not reproduce the germline sequence, and a read error may be involved. This chain uses TRBV6-2 or TRBV6-3 with TRBJ2-7, with D uncertain. CDR3 length: 15 residues. Germline-derived CDR1 and CDR2 are MNHEY and SVGEGT. Written as DNA, the CDR3 is TGTGCCAGCACAAACGCCAGGTTGGGCGGCGGTTTAGGGTGCTTC. This codes for CASTNARLGGGLGCF.

This clonotype was seen a handful of times. J is TRBJ1-5 and V is TRBV28; 12 nucleotides line up with TRBD1. This CDR3 is 16 amino acids long. With 1 base clipped from V and 6 bases from J, the junction kept 4 bases outside the gene matches. Germline V lookup: CDR1 MDHEN, CDR2 SYDVKM. CDR3 DNA: TGTGCCAGCAGTTTATCGGGACAGGGGGCAGGTCAGCCCCAGCATTTT. This codes for CASSLSGQGAGQPQHF.

This clonotype was found a few times. The rearrangement links TRBV6-4 to TRBJ1-6; no definite D call. Germline V gene data show CDR1 as MRHNA and CDR2 as SNTAGT. V lost 3 bases and J lost 7, with 10 bases in between. This CDR3 has 14 amino acids. The DNA of the CDR3 is TGTGCCAGCAGTGAGGCGAGGCTGAATTCACCCCTCCACTTT. Translating it yields CASSEARLNSPLHF.